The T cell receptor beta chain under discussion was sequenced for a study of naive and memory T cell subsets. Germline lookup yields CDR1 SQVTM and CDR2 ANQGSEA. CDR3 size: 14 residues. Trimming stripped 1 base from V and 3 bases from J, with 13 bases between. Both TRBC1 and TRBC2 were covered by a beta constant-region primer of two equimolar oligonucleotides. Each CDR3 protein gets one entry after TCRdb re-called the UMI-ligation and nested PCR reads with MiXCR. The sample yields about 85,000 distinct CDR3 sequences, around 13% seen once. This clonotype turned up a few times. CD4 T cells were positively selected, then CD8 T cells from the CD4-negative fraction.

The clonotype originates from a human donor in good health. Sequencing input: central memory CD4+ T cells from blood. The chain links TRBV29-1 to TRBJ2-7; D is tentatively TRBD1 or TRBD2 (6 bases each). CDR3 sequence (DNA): TGCAGCGTTGAAGTCCCTGAGGGGGGCTACGAGCAGTACTTC. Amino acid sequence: CSVEVPEGGYEQYF.